The 26 T cell receptor beta chains in this list originate from one sample, sequenced in a study of regulatory T cells in long-lasting Graves disease. Sequencing libraries for TCR beta were prepared with iRepertoire HTBI primers and Arm-PCR of CDR3 regions. TCRdb independently ran MiXCR on the multiplex PCR reads; one entry per CDR3 protein. The sample has hundreds of thousands of distinct CDR3 sequences, roughly 15% seen once. The time point here: newly diagnosed GD, antithyroid drugs for less than 3 months. PBMC-extracted RNA yielded the TCR library. This sample comprised peripheral blood mononuclear cells (PBMCs), obtained at new diagnosis, from a patient treated with antithyroid drugs. These receptors were obtained from a female donor with Graves disease.

The chain couples TRBV12-5 to TRBJ1-1; 8 positions agree with TRBD1. Germline CDR1 and CDR2: LGHNT and FRNRAP. This CDR3 spans 17 amino acids. Trimming cost V 3 bases and J 5 bases; bases outside gene matches: 14. CDR3 in DNA: TGTGCTAGTGGTTTAGGAGCGCCGGGAACAGGGGGGACTGAAGCTTTCTTT. As protein: CASGLGAPGTGGTEAFF.

This clonotype was counted many times. The chain links TRBV7-2 to TRBJ2-3, with a tentative D call TRBD1 (6 bases). CDR1 and CDR2 from the germline V gene are SGHTA and FQGNSA. V shed 2 bases and J shed 1 base, with 16 bases lying between them. The CDR3 has 17 residues. In DNA, the CDR3 is TGTGCCAGCAGCTTAAATTACCCAGGGGCCGGCACAGATACGCAGTATTTT. This translates into CASSLNYPGAGTDTQYF.

This clonotype was seen many times. V gene TRBV4-1 combines with J gene TRBJ2-1; D is unresolved. CDR1 and CDR2 from the germline V gene are MGHRA and YSYEKL. V was clipped by 0 bases and J by 8 bases, with 5 bases between them. The CDR3 is 12 residues long. The CDR3 region has the DNA TGCGCCAGCAGCCAAGAAAGGGATGAGCAGTTCTTC. Protein sequence: CASSQERDEQFF.

This chain uses TRBV9 with TRBJ1-1, with D uncertain. This CDR3 is 13 amino acids long. Trimming took 4 bases from V and 4 from J, leaving 11 bases between them. Germline CDR1 is SGDLS and CDR2 is YYNGEE. In DNA form, the CDR3 reads TGTGCCAGCAGCTTTCTAGAGGGCACTGAAGCTTTCTTT. Encoded protein: CASSFLEGTEAFF.

This clonotype was detected many times. The V gene is TRBV29-1, the J gene TRBJ1-1, with no clear D. This CDR3 is built from 8 residues. V was trimmed by 6 bases and J by 8 bases, leaving 4 bases between them. Germline V gives CDR1 SQVTM, CDR2 ANQGSEA. The CDR3 bases are TGCAGCGTCGCCGAAGCTTTCTTT. Its translation is CSVAEAFF.

The table lists this clonotype with many counts. The chain employs TRBV6-5 and TRBJ1-5, with 7 bases lining up with TRBD1. Germline V gene lookup returns CDR1 MNHEY and CDR2 SVGAGI. The CDR3 runs to 15 residues. V dropped 2 bases and J dropped 0; count of bases not matched to a gene: 1. The CDR3 here is CASSYPGGSNQPQHF. The CDR3 DNA sequence: TGTGCCAGCAGTTACCCAGGGGGTAGCAATCAGCCCCAGCATTTT.

This clonotype was counted ten times or more. This sequence joins TRBV27 and TRBJ2-1, with 7 bases that match TRBD2. V trimming: 5 bases; J trimming: 6 bases; junction bases outside the gene matches: 10. Germline CDR1 is MNHEY and CDR2 is SMNVEV (reference sequence). The CDR3 is made up of 15 amino acids. CDR3 residues: CASSPQGGGSNEQFF. CDR3 nucleotide sequence: TGTGCCAGCAGTCCCCAGGGTGGCGGGAGCAATGAGCAGTTCTTC.

V is TRBV6-2 or TRBV6-3 and J is TRBJ2-7; 11 bases fit TRBD2. V dropped 8 bases and J dropped 3; count of bases not matched to a gene: 6. Germline V gene sequence: CDR1 MNHEY, CDR2 SVGEGT. This CDR3 contains 14 residues. Here the CDR3 DNA reads TGTGCCAGCTCAGCTAGCGGGAGGATCTACGAGCAGTACTTC. Translation gives CASSASGRIYEQYF.

This clonotype occurred many times. In nucleotides, the CDR3 is TGTGCCAGCAGCCCCGAACAATCTGGGCAGTACTTC. Protein product: CASSPEQSGQYF. The chain joins TRBV7-9 to TRBJ2-7; D unresolved. In germline, CDR1 is SEHNR, CDR2 FQNEAQ (reference sequence). The CDR3 is 12 residues long. V was trimmed by 5 bases and J by 9 bases, leaving 14 bases between them.

J is TRBJ2-7 and V is TRBV3-1; the D gene is possibly TRBD2 (5 bases). V lost 4 bases to trimming and J lost 1 base, with 14 bases between them. Per the germline V gene, CDR1 is LGHDT and CDR2 is YNNKEL (reference sequence). The CDR3 is 15 amino acids. CDR3: CASSPHDGESYEQYF. The CDR3 DNA sequence: TGTGCCAGCAGCCCCCACGACGGGGAATCCTACGAGCAGTACTTC.

This clonotype was counted many times. The CDR3 here is CASSFRGEQPQHF. The CDR3 nucleotides are TGTGCCAGCAGTTTCCGTGGGGAACAGCCCCAGCATTTT. The chain carries TRBV12-3 or TRBV12-4 and TRBJ1-5, with unresolved D. The CDR3 spans 13 residues. The V gene lost 3 bases and the J gene lost 7 bases, with 10 bases spanning the gap.

This chain uses TRBV20-1 with TRBJ2-5, with a tentative D call TRBD2 (6 bases). Germline assignment: CDR1 DFQATT and CDR2 SNEGSKA (reference sequence). V gave up 1 base and J gave up 2 bases, with 11 bases separating them. The CDR3 length is 14 residues. CDR3 protein: CSARADYTQETQYF. CDR3 nucleotides: TGCAGTGCTAGAGCGGACTACACACAAGAGACCCAGTACTTC.

This clonotype was recorded once. The V and J genes are TRBV28 and TRBJ2-1; 12 bases are shared with TRBD2. The CDR3 has 18 amino acids. The germline CDR1 and CDR2 sequences are MDHEN and SYDVKM. Trimming removed 9 bases from V and 6 bases from J; junction bases left unmatched: 18. The chain's CDR3 is CASPAIDLRTSGTNEQFF. The CDR3 DNA sequence: TGTGCCAGTCCCGCGATAGACCTTAGGACTAGCGGGACCAATGAGCAGTTCTTC.

The chain links TRBV7-9 to TRBJ1-4; 9 bases align to TRBD1. V dropped 5 bases and J dropped 7; count of bases not matched to a gene: 5. This CDR3 has 14 amino acids. Germline assignment: CDR1 SEHNR and CDR2 FQNEAQ (reference sequence). CDR3 in amino acids: CASSRRTGVEKLFF. CDR3 nucleotides: TGTGCCAGCAGCCGAAGGACAGGGGTTGAAAAACTGTTTTTT.

Regarding this clonotype: Germline and junction disagree at one end, which may indicate a read error. This rearrangement joins TRBV7-6 to TRBJ1-1; TRBD1 matches at 8 bases. The CDR3 runs to 14 residues. CDR1 is SGHVS, CDR2 FNYEAQ, per germline. CDR3 sequence: CAGSPGQENTEAFF. The DNA of the CDR3 is TGTGCCGGCAGTCCGGGACAGGAGAACACTGAAGCTTTCTTT.

The rearrangement links TRBV20-1 to TRBJ2-1, with 9 bases that match TRBD2. The CDR3 length is 14 residues. V gave up 2 bases and J gave up 8 bases; unmatched junction bases: 7. Germline V gene lookup returns CDR1 DFQATT and CDR2 SNEGSKA (reference sequence). Here the CDR3 DNA reads TGCAGTGCTAGAAGGCTAGCGGGGACGGATGAGCAGTTCTTC. Translated, it gives CSARRLAGTDEQFF.

There are many counts of this clonotype. The genes are TRBV2 and TRBJ2-2; D tentatively fits TRBD1 or TRBD2 (5 bases each). The CDR3 runs to 15 residues. Germline values: CDR1 SNHLY, CDR2 FYNNEI. Deletions cut 2 bases from V and 3 bases from J, with 10 bases between. CDR3 coding DNA: TGTGCCAGCAGTGAAAAGGGACCCCACACCGGGGAGCTGTTTTTT. It specifies CASSEKGPHTGELFF.

This clonotype was recorded many times. The chain recombines TRBV20-1 with TRBJ2-7, with D possibly TRBD1 on 6 matching bases. Per germline, CDR1 DFQATT and CDR2 SNEGSKA (reference sequence). The CDR3 length is 14 residues. Trimming took 4 bases from V and 0 from J, leaving 13 bases between them. For the CDR3, the DNA is TGCAGTGCTACCCAGGGGCCCTACTCCTACGAGCAGTACTTC. Translated: CSATQGPYSYEQYF.

V is TRBV6-5 and J is TRBJ2-7; the D is unclear. The length of the CDR3 is 14 residues. The germline gives CDR1 MNHEY, CDR2 SVGAGI. With 2 bases removed from V and 4 bases from J, the gap between germline ends came to 12 bases. The CDR3 DNA reads as TGTGCCAGCAGTTACGGGCAGTCGCATTACGAGCAGTACTTC. Amino acids: CASSYGQSHYEQYF.

This clonotype was recorded a few times. The rearrangement joins TRBV27 to TRBJ2-7; D is undetermined. Germline V gives CDR1 MNHEY, CDR2 SMNVEV (reference sequence). Between the trimmed V and J ends, which lost 6 bases and 2 bases, there was a span of 14 bases. The CDR3 is 14 residues long. The CDR3 protein is CASSAPTRTYEQYF. CDR3 DNA: TGTGCCAGCAGCGCCCCGACCCGAACCTACGAGCAGTACTTC.

Points on this clonotype: One base separates it from a far larger clone, so it is likely a read error. This rearrangement joins TRBV7-9 to TRBJ2-1; no clear D. The CDR3 is made up of 16 amino acids. Germline lookup yields CDR1 SEHNR and CDR2 FQNEAQ (reference sequence). CDR3 DNA: TGTGCCAGCAGCTTAGTCGCAGGCGCCTCCTACAATGAGCAGTCCTTC. Translating gives CASSLVAGASYNEQSF.

In the case of this clonotype: One end of the junction fails to match germline, which may point to a read error. The V call is TRBV28, the J call TRBJ2-7, with 7 bases identical to TRBD2. CDR1 is MDHEN and CDR2 is SYDVKM in the germline V gene. CDR3 length: 17 amino acids. CDR3 in DNA: TGTGCCAGCGGTTTGGGTGGATCGGGGGGTTGGCCCTACGAGCAGTACTTC. Residues: CASGLGGSGGWPYEQYF.

This clonotype turned up a few times. This rearrangement joins TRBV5-5 to TRBJ1-4, with D possibly TRBD1 on 5 matching bases. Germline V gene data show CDR1 as SGHKS and CDR2 as YYEKEE (reference sequence). The CDR3 contains 18 residues. The ends were cut back, 3 bases at V and 4 bases at J, with 22 bases in the middle. CDR3 in DNA: TGTGCCAGCAGCTCGGGGCTCATTGGAAGACCCTTTAATGAAAAACTGTTTTTT. Its protein is CASSSGLIGRPFNEKLFF.

This clonotype was detected ten times or more. The J gene is TRBJ1-2, the V gene TRBV6-5; perhaps TRBD1 as D (5 bases). The ends were cut back, 0 bases at V and 6 bases at J, with 26 bases in the middle. The CDR3 is made up of 19 amino acids. Germline CDR1 reads MNHEY; CDR2 reads SVGAGI. The CDR3 loop reads CASSYSVDLTFRAQHGYTF. The CDR3 DNA follows: TGTGCCAGCAGTTACTCGGTCGATCTGACATTCAGGGCTCAACATGGCTACACCTTC.

This clonotype was observed many times. The CDR3 spells CSAKPPEGYTF. In DNA form, the CDR3 reads TGCAGTGCCAAACCCCCGGAAGGCTACACCTTC. V gene TRBV20-1 combines with J gene TRBJ1-2; D ambiguous. The V end lost 6 bases, the J end lost 8 bases, and 13 bases lay between the germline ends. The CDR3 contains 11 residues. Germline-derived CDR1 and CDR2 are DFQATT and SNEGSKA (reference sequence).

The chain carries TRBV7-9 and TRBJ2-1; D is unclear. CDR3 length: 13 residues. Trimming took off 2 bases at V and 10 bases at J, with 12 bases between the two ends. CDR1 SEHNR and CDR2 FQNEAQ come from the germline V gene (reference sequence). The chain's CDR3 is CASSLPDREEQFF. As DNA, the CDR3 is TGTGCCAGCAGCTTACCGGACCGTGAGGAGCAGTTCTTC.